The 28 T cell receptor beta chains below all came from one sample that was sequenced in a study of shared clonotypes between healthy human individuals. The assay was immunoSEQ multiplex PCR, and TCRdb's table has in-frame clones only and misses some. This sample has about 1.1 million clones, with more than 75% found just once. Sequenced material: memory CD4+ T cells from PBMCs. Specified subset: CD45RA-negative fraction. Receptors were obtained from a man between 18 and 29 years old in good health. Some clones in this sample may be carry-over from other donors' samples.

V is TRBV27 and J is TRBJ2-1, with 7 positions matching TRBD2. Trimming cost V 5 bases and J 6 bases; bases outside gene matches: 13. The germline gives CDR1 MNHEY, CDR2 SMNVEV (reference sequence). This CDR3 has 16 residues. CDR3 residues: CASSPTSAAPGNEQFF. In nucleotides, the CDR3 is TGTGCCAGCAGTCCAACTAGCGCGGCCCCGGGCAATGAGCAGTTCTTC.

This chain links TRBV28 with TRBJ2-3; perhaps TRBD1 as D (5 bases). Trimming removed 3 bases from V and 0 bases from J, with 7 bases in between. Germline-derived CDR1 and CDR2 are MDHEN and SYDVKM. The CDR3 runs to 14 residues. CDR3: CASSFTGSTDTQYF. The CDR3 nucleotides are TGTGCCAGCAGTTTTACAGGTAGCACAGATACGCAGTATTTT.

The chain employs TRBV6-5 and TRBJ2-4, with 12 positions matching TRBD1. This CDR3 is built from 16 residues. Germline assignment: CDR1 MNHEY and CDR2 SVGAGI. The V gene end was trimmed by 2 bases and the J gene end by 5 bases; junction bases not matched to a gene: 4. CDR3 residues: CASSYRDRGHQNIQYF. The CDR3 DNA reads as TGTGCCAGCAGTTACCGGGACAGGGGGCATCAAAACATTCAGTACTTC.

A word on this clone: This sample also contains other DNA sequences that code for the same CDR3. V usage is TRBV14 and J usage is TRBJ1-4; D gene unclear. Trimming stripped 2 bases from V and 6 bases from J, with 7 bases between. From germline, CDR1 is SGHDN and CDR2 FVKESK. The CDR3 contains 13 residues. The CDR3 nucleotides are TGTGCCAGCAGCCAACGAGGGTATGAAAAACTGTTTTTT. Its translation: CASSQRGYEKLFF.

The chain uses TRBV6-5 and TRBJ2-3; a possible D gene is TRBD1 (6 bases). Germline V CDR1 and CDR2: MNHEY, SVGAGI. V lost 0 bases to trimming and J lost 2 bases, with 12 bases between them. The CDR3 is 16 amino acids. This CDR3 reads CASSYSGASFTDTQYF. In nucleotides, the CDR3 is TGTGCCAGCAGTTACTCGGGGGCCAGCTTCACAGATACGCAGTATTTT.

V is TRBV7-2 and J is TRBJ2-3; 9 nucleotides agree with TRBD2. The CDR3 spans 17 residues. Germline V gene lookup returns CDR1 SGHTA and CDR2 FQGNSA. V shed 1 base, J shed 3 bases, and the junction held 8 bases outside the gene matches. CDR3 in amino acids: CASSLDGAGGPTDTQYF. The DNA for the CDR3 is TGTGCCAGCAGCTTAGACGGGGCGGGAGGGCCGACAGATACGCAGTATTTT. Supplemented by reference TRBV7-2 and TRBJ2-3, the full variable domain reads GAGVSQSPSNKVTEKGKDVELRCDPISGHTALYWYRQSLGQGLEFLIYFQGNSAPDKSGLPSDRFSAERTGGSVSTLTIQRTQQEDSAVYLCASSLDGAGGPTDTQYFGPGTRLTVL.

In DNA form, the CDR3 reads TGTGCCAGCAGCCGGCAATCTGATCCCGGACAGGGGGCATACGAGCAGTACTTC. Protein: CASSRQSDPGQGAYEQYF. This sequence joins TRBV4-2 and TRBJ2-7; 11 nucleotides match TRBD1. The junction had 15 bases not matched to a gene; V was cut back by 4 bases and J by 4 bases. CDR1 is LGHNA, CDR2 YNFKEQ, per germline. CDR3 length equals 18 residues.

Regarding this clone: Other DNA sequences from this sample encode an identical CDR3 as well. The chain joins TRBV5-1 to TRBJ1-1; 9 bases line up with TRBD1. The germline V gene encodes CDR1 SGHRS and CDR2 YFSETQ. Germline trimming cut 0 bases from V and 5 bases from J; bases unmatched to any gene: 2. The CDR3 has 14 residues. The CDR3 DNA reads as TGCGCCAGCAGCTTGGGACAGGGGGAGACTGAAGCTTTCTTT. Translating gives CASSLGQGETEAFF.

V gene TRBV7-6 combines with J gene TRBJ2-7, with D perhaps TRBD1 (5 bases). V lost 2 bases to trimming and J lost 3 bases, with 14 bases between them. Germline V CDR1 and CDR2: SGHVS, FNYEAQ. CDR3 size: 15 residues. The CDR3, as DNA: TGTGCCAGCAGCTTACTCCGGGTGGGGCTCTACGAGCAGTACTTC. Amino acid sequence: CASSLLRVGLYEQYF.

This clone was seen repeatedly, ten times or more. Other DNA sequences of this sample code for an identical CDR3. The chain links TRBV5-4 to TRBJ2-3; D call uncertain. From germline, CDR1 is SGHNT and CDR2 YYREEE (reference sequence). V gave up 0 bases and J gave up 2 bases, with 1 base separating them. The CDR3 is 12 amino acids. The CDR3 here is CASSLDTDTQYF. CDR3 nucleotide sequence: TGTGCCAGCAGCTTGGACACAGATACGCAGTATTTT.

Concerning this clone itself: Only one base separates this from a far larger clonotype, so it likely reflects a read error. Within the sample, other DNA sequences also encode this same CDR3. The V and J genes are TRBV30 and TRBJ2-7; D possibly matches TRBD1 or TRBD2 (5 bases each). V was shortened by 2 bases and J by 3 bases, with 26 bases between the two germline ends. The CDR3 loop spans 18 amino acids. The germline gives CDR1 GTSNPN, CDR2 SVGIG (reference sequence). CDR3 protein: CAWSRKARGTSGGYEQYF. In DNA, the CDR3 is TGTGCCTGGAGTAGGAAGGCCCGCGGTACTAGTGGGGGCTACGAGCAGTACTTC.

This rearrangement joins TRBV10-1 to TRBJ2-1; weak D call: TRBD2 (6 bases). Germline CDR1 reads WNHNN; CDR2 reads SYGVQD (reference sequence). The CDR3 runs to 15 residues. Deletions cut 1 base from V and 6 bases from J, with 13 bases between. The CDR3 nucleotides are TGCGCCAGCAGTGAGTGGAGGGCTGGTGTCAATGAGCAGTTCTTC. Its translation is CASSEWRAGVNEQFF.

The chain carries TRBV28 and TRBJ1-5, with 7 bases identical to TRBD1. This CDR3 comprises 14 residues. The J segment lost 5 bases and the V segment lost 6 bases, leaving 7 bases of the junction unmatched. The germline V gene encodes CDR1 MDHEN and CDR2 SYDVKM. The CDR3 bases are TGTGCCAGCAGGGTGACAGGGAGGTATCAGCCCCAGCATTTT. This sequence encodes CASRVTGRYQPQHF.

The J gene is TRBJ2-7, the V gene TRBV9; D may be TRBD2 (6 bases). V was shortened by 3 bases and J by 4 bases, with 8 bases between the two germline ends. There are 12 residues in the CDR3. The germline CDR1 and CDR2 sequences are SGDLS and YYNGEE. CDR3 sequence: CASSARGYEQYF. The CDR3 nucleotides are TGTGCCAGCAGCGCTCGGGGGTACGAGCAGTACTTC.

This chain joins TRBV5-1 and TRBJ2-3, with 11 bases identical to TRBD2. The CDR3 has 16 residues. The trim removed 4 bases at V and 2 bases at J, leaving 6 bases unmatched. The germline V gene has CDR1 SGHRS and CDR2 YFSETQ. In nucleotides, the CDR3 is TGCGCCAGCAGCCGGGGACTAGCGGCCTTCACAGATACGCAGTATTTT. Its translation is CASSRGLAAFTDTQYF.

Remarks on this clone: A much larger clone is a single base away; this may be a read error. The chain has TRBV1 and TRBJ2-1; TRBD2 was called by the table and not checked on the DNA. TRBV1 is a recognized pseudogene. The CDR3 has 16 residues. CDR3 DNA sequence: TGCACCAGCAGCCAAGTGCGACTAGCGGGAGTAACTGAGCAGTTCTTC. Translation gives CTSSQVRLAGVTEQFF.

This chain uses TRBV6-1 with TRBJ2-5, with 8 bases fitting TRBD1. The J call could be wrong; TRBJ2-7 is a better fit for the DNA end. This CDR3 is 12 amino acids long. From germline, CDR1 is MNHNS and CDR2 SASEGT. The chain's CDR3 is CASSQGAYEQYF. CDR3 DNA: TGTGCCAGCAGCCAGGGGGCTTACGAGCAGTACTTC.

The chain recombines TRBV9 with TRBJ2-1; D perhaps matches TRBD1 (6 bases). The CDR3 extends over 15 amino acids. Germline-derived CDR1 and CDR2 are SGDLS and YYNGEE. The V and J ends lost 3 bases and 3 bases respectively, with 13 bases between them. Here the CDR3 DNA reads TGTGCCAGCAGCGAACAGGGTGATTTCTACAATGAGCAGTTCTTC. Protein product: CASSEQGDFYNEQFF.

V and J are TRBV27 and TRBJ2-2; TRBD2 aligns across 10 bases. The CDR3 is made up of 14 amino acids. Trimming removed 6 bases from V and 5 bases from J; junction bases left unmatched: 3. Germline V gives CDR1 MNHEY, CDR2 SMNVEV (reference sequence). In DNA form, the CDR3 reads TGTGCCAGCAGGTTAGCGGGAGGAACCGGGGAGCTGTTTTTT. Its protein product is CASRLAGGTGELFF.

This sequence joins TRBV6-5 and TRBJ2-1; TRBD2 aligns across 9 bases. This CDR3 has 13 amino acids. Per germline, CDR1 MNHEY and CDR2 SVGAGI. Unmatched junction bases numbered 2, after V lost 7 bases and J lost 4 bases. The CDR3 is CASKAGGYNEQFF. The CDR3 DNA reads as TGTGCCAGCAAAGCGGGGGGTTACAATGAGCAGTTCTTC.

This rearrangement joins TRBV7-2 to TRBJ2-1, with TRBD1 as a possible D gene (6 bases). Germline V gene lookup returns CDR1 SGHTA and CDR2 FQGNSA. The CDR3 is 15 amino acids. Trimming took off 7 bases at V and 6 bases at J, with 19 bases between the two ends. The CDR3 bases are TGTGCCAGCACCCTTAGCAGTGGCAGGGGCAATGAGCAGTTCTTC. Residues: CASTLSSGRGNEQFF. The full variable domain, with the rest looked up from reference TRBV7-2 and TRBJ2-1, is GAGVSQSPSNKVTEKGKDVELRCDPISGHTALYWYRQSLGQGLEFLIYFQGNSAPDKSGLPSDRFSAERTGGSVSTLTIQRTQQEDSAVYLCASTLSSGRGNEQFFGPGTRLTVL.

V is TRBV30 and J is TRBJ2-1; 10 bases are shared with TRBD2. The CDR3 loop spans 15 amino acids. V lost 0 bases, J lost 4 bases, and 3 bases stayed unmatched. Germline CDR1 reads GTSNPN; CDR2 reads SVGIG (reference sequence). CDR3 protein: CAWSVGTSAYNEQFF. CDR3 DNA sequence: TGTGCCTGGAGTGTAGGGACTAGCGCATACAATGAGCAGTTCTTC. The full variable domain, in which reference TRBV30 and TRBJ2-1 provide the parts outside the CDR3, is SQTIHQWPATLVQPVGSPLSLECTVEGTSNPNLYWYRQAAGRGLQLLFYSVGIGQISSEVPQNLSASRPQDRQFILSSKKLLLSDSGFYLCAWSVGTSAYNEQFFGPGTRLTVL.

This clone was detected once. The chain carries TRBV28 and TRBJ1-2, with 7 bases lining up with TRBD1. Germline CDR1 reads MDHEN; CDR2 reads SYDVKM. The CDR3 spans 17 residues. J was trimmed by 0 bases and V by 6 bases; bases with no gene match: 13. The CDR3 is CASSPGGRARANYGYTF. In DNA, the CDR3 is TGTGCCAGCAGCCCAGGGGGGCGTGCCAGAGCTAACTATGGCTACACCTTC.

The chain recombines TRBV6-1 with TRBJ2-7; perhaps TRBD2 as D (6 bases). The germline V gene has CDR1 MNHNS and CDR2 SASEGT. V lost 10 bases, J lost 0 bases, and 10 bases lay in between. The CDR3 contains 12 residues. CDR3 sequence (DNA): TGTGCCACCCCGGGAGACTCCTACGAGCAGTACTTC. Translation gives CATPGDSYEQYF.

The CDR3 bases are TGTGCCATCAGTGAGTCGAGGGGTGTAGGGGAGACCCAGTACTTC. Translated: CAISESRGVGETQYF. The gene calls are TRBV10-3 and TRBJ2-5; tentatively, D is TRBD1 or TRBD2 (5 bases each). In germline, CDR1 is ENHRY, CDR2 SYGVKD. The CDR3 consists of 15 residues. V gave up 0 bases and J gave up 5 bases, with 13 bases separating them.

The chain employs TRBV6-5 and TRBJ1-5, with D tentatively TRBD1 (5 bases). Germline CDR1 is MNHEY and CDR2 is SVGAGI. V was pared by 8 bases and J by 6 bases, with 17 bases between. This CDR3 is built from 14 residues. The CDR3 is CASGWGGEGQPQHF. The CDR3 DNA is TGTGCCAGCGGCTGGGGGGGGGAGGGTCAGCCCCAGCATTTT.

V and J are TRBV11-3 and TRBJ1-1, with no clear D. Trimming stripped 6 bases from V and 1 base from J, with 9 bases between. Germline CDR1 is SGHNT and CDR2 is YENEEA. CDR3 size: 13 residues. CDR3 sequence: CASRNDPNTEAFF. CDR3 bases: TGTGCCAGCAGAAACGACCCGAACACTGAAGCTTTCTTT.

This chain joins TRBV19 and TRBJ1-2, with a tentative D call TRBD1 (5 bases). The CDR3 sequence is 14 residues long. V gave up 5 bases and J gave up 7 bases, with 17 bases separating them. Germline loops: CDR1 LNHDA, CDR2 SQIVND (reference sequence). The DNA for the CDR3 is TGTGCCAGTAGTGTGTCAGGGACCGTCTTTGGCTACACCTTC. It yields the protein CASSVSGTVFGYTF.